This TCR beta chain was captured in a study of T cell responses to AZD1222 COVID-19 vaccine. The table came from immunoSEQ multiplex PCR; TCRdb's copy has only in-frame clones and leaves some out. Here the sample spans approximately 130,000 clones, roughly 93% being singletons. The germline V and J ends were trimmed by 8 bases and 0 bases, with 20 bases remaining between them. Germline values: CDR1 MDHEN, CDR2 SYDVKM. This CDR3 has 17 residues. This clone was detected only once. Its antigen remains unidentified. Study results and caveats: Repertoires were obtained only post-peak T cell response.

The chain links TRBV28 to TRBJ2-1; tentatively, D is TRBD1 (6 bases). This clonotype was sampled from an adult in good health. The starting material was peripheral blood, obtained on day 0 of AZD1222 vaccination. This CDR3 reads CASDPLSSGASYNEQFF. The CDR3 nucleotides read TGTGCCAGCGATCCCTTATCTTCAGGGGCCTCCTACAATGAGCAGTTCTTC.